These 28 T cell receptor beta chains came from one sample sequenced in a study of T-cell reconstitution after alpha-beta-depleted transplantation in children. Unique molecular identifiers were used in preparing the TCRbeta library. Each CDR3 protein gets one entry after TCRdb re-called the PCR reads with MiXCR. The data hold roughly 180,000 distinct CDR3 sequences, with approximately 14% observed a single time. The sequencing used PBMCs from the stem cell graft donor, collected from the stem cell graft. The receptors derive from a human donor who donated a stem cell graft to a child with acute lymphoblastic leukemia.

This clonotype was picked up many times. The gene calls are TRBV5-6 and TRBJ2-5; D is ambiguous. This CDR3 has 14 amino acids. V dropped 6 bases and J dropped 4 bases, with 16 bases sitting between them. Germline CDR1 and CDR2: SGHDT and YYEEEE. CDR3 sequence reads: CASTPPSERETQYF. In nucleotides, the CDR3 is TGTGCCAGCACCCCGCCCTCTGAGAGAGAGACCCAGTACTTC.

This clonotype was observed a few times. The V call is TRBV20-1, the J call TRBJ1-3; D ambiguous. Trimming took 3 bases from V and 0 from J, leaving 3 bases between them. The CDR3 consists of 12 residues. Germline V CDR1 and CDR2: DFQATT, SNEGSKA (reference sequence). Here the CDR3 DNA reads TGCAGTGCTAGGTACTCTGGAAACACCATATATTTT. Its translation: CSARYSGNTIYF.

This clonotype was seen ten or more times. The gene calls are TRBV5-1 and TRBJ1-4; the match to TRBD1 covers 9 bases. Germline V gene lookup returns CDR1 SGHRS and CDR2 YFSETQ. V was clipped by 2 bases and J by 7 bases; unmatched bases: 3. CDR3 size: 14 residues. In DNA, the CDR3 is TGCGCCAGCAGCTTTACAGGGGGCTCTGAAAAACTGTTTTTT. Residues: CASSFTGGSEKLFF.

This clonotype was observed many times. This chain connects TRBV29-1 to TRBJ2-3; the match to TRBD2 covers 10 bases. Trimming removed 6 bases from V and 2 bases from J; junction bases left unmatched: 5. CDR1 SQVTM and CDR2 ANQGSEA come from the germline V gene. The CDR3 contains 14 residues. The CDR3 nucleotides are TGCAGCGTCGCGGGACTAGCGACCACAGATACGCAGTATTTT. Protein product: CSVAGLATTDTQYF.

This clonotype came up many times. J is TRBJ2-7 and V is TRBV10-3, with TRBD2 matching over 8 bases. Germline V gene lookup returns CDR1 ENHRY and CDR2 SYGVKD. Germline trimming cut 6 bases from V and 3 bases from J; bases unmatched to any gene: 4. The CDR3 loop spans 13 amino acids. CDR3 residues: CAIRGGGSYEQYF. CDR3 in DNA: TGTGCCATCAGAGGCGGGGGGAGCTACGAGCAGTACTTC.

This clonotype appeared a few times. J is TRBJ2-2 and V is TRBV6-1; 7 bases align to TRBD2. The germline V gene encodes CDR1 MNHNS and CDR2 SASEGT. The junction had 8 bases not matched to a gene; V was cut back by 4 bases and J by 6 bases. This CDR3 comprises 15 residues. The CDR3 region has the DNA TGTGCCAGCAGTGCCCCTGCGGGAGTCCCCGGGGAGCTGTTTTTT. This codes for CASSAPAGVPGELFF.

This clonotype was recorded at least ten times. V usage is TRBV5-1 and J usage is TRBJ2-2, with D perhaps given as TRBD1 or TRBD2 (5 bases each). The CDR3 totals 17 residues. V shed 0 bases and J shed 2 bases, with 14 bases lying between them. Germline assignment: CDR1 SGHRS and CDR2 YFSETQ. The CDR3 protein is CASSLEWGIRNTGELFF. The CDR3 nucleotides are TGCGCCAGCAGCTTGGAGTGGGGGATCCGTAACACCGGGGAGCTGTTTTTT. Supplemented by reference TRBV5-1 and TRBJ2-2, the full variable domain reads KAGVTQTPRYLIKTRGQQVTLSCSPISGHRSVSWYQQTPGQGLQFLFEYFSETQRNKGNFPGRFSGRQFSNSRSEMNVSTLELGDSALYLCASSLEWGIRNTGELFFGEGSRLTVL.

This clonotype was detected many times. Here the CDR3 DNA reads TGCAGTGCTAGAGAGGGGGGATCCCGAGAGACCCAGTACTTC. This sequence encodes CSAREGGSRETQYF. The V gene is TRBV20-1, the J gene TRBJ2-5, with D perhaps TRBD2 (6 bases). V was clipped by 0 bases and J by 4 bases, with 12 bases between them. CDR1 is DFQATT, CDR2 SNEGSKA, per germline (reference sequence). The CDR3 loop spans 14 amino acids.

The chain combines TRBV7-9 with TRBJ2-3; 7 positions match TRBD2. V was clipped by 0 bases and J by 2 bases; unmatched bases: 8. CDR1 and CDR2 (germline): SEHNR, FQNEAQ (reference sequence). CDR3 length equals 17 residues. The CDR3 region is CASSLANQRDATDTQYF. DNA of the CDR3: TGTGCCAGCAGCTTAGCGAATCAGCGGGATGCCACAGATACGCAGTATTTT.

This clonotype occurred many times. CDR3 loop: CASSLRQSGETQYF. In DNA, the CDR3 is TGTGCCAGCAGTCTACGACAGTCTGGGGAGACCCAGTACTTC. The rearrangement links TRBV12-3 or TRBV12-4 to TRBJ2-5, with D perhaps matching TRBD1 (5 bases). V was pared by 5 bases and J by 5 bases, with 15 bases between. The CDR3 is 14 residues long.

This clonotype was detected ten times or more. The rearrangement links TRBV12-3 or TRBV12-4 to TRBJ2-7, with TRBD1 matching over 9 bases. CDR3 size: 16 residues. V gave up 2 bases and J gave up 5 bases; unmatched junction bases: 10. For the CDR3, the DNA is TGTGCCAGCAGTTTAAGGGGGACAGGGATATTCCACGAGCAGTACTTC. Residues: CASSLRGTGIFHEQYF.

As for this clonotype: This clone may be a read error of a much larger clone one base away. The gene calls are TRBV18 and TRBJ2-7; D is undetermined. CDR1 is KGHSH, CDR2 LQKENI, per germline. CDR3 length: 15 amino acids. This CDR3 is CASSLSYLSSYVQYF. The CDR3 nucleotides are TGTGCCAGCTCCTTGTCGTACTTAAGCTCCTACGTGCAGTACTTC.

A remark on this clonotype: A much larger clone lies one base from this, so it may be a read error. The chain employs TRBV5-1 and TRBJ1-3; D might be TRBD1 (5 bases). Germline V gene lookup returns CDR1 SGHRS and CDR2 YFSETQ. This CDR3 contains 13 residues. CDR3 DNA: TGCGCCAGCAGCGGGGGTTATGGAACCACCATATATTTT. Its protein product is CASSGGYGTTIYF.

This clonotype occurred many times. V and J are TRBV7-8 and TRBJ2-7; 9 nucleotides agree with TRBD2. The CDR3 is 16 amino acids. V shed 6 bases and J 5 bases; nucleotides not matched to a gene: 14. The germline V gene has CDR1 SGHVS and CDR2 FQNEAQ. CDR3 sequence reads: CASRPGRGGRANEQYF. The CDR3 bases are TGTGCCAGCAGACCAGGTAGAGGCGGGAGGGCCAACGAGCAGTACTTC.

In its sample, this clonotype was seen many times. The chain combines TRBV12-3 or TRBV12-4 with TRBJ2-7; D perhaps matches TRBD2 (5 bases). Trimming removed 1 base at V and 4 bases at J, with 11 bases between. The CDR3 is 14 residues long. In nucleotides, the CDR3 is TGTGCCAGCAGTTTAGGGACGGAGGAATACGAGCAGTACTTC. Amino acid sequence: CASSLGTEEYEQYF.

There are a few counts of this clonotype. The V call is TRBV5-1, the J call TRBJ1-2; 9 bases are shared with TRBD1. With V trimmed by 4 bases and J by 8 bases, 6 bases remained unmatched. The CDR3 runs 13 residues. The V gene's germline CDR1 is SGHRS and CDR2 YFSETQ. The CDR3 loop is CASSPDRGAGYTF. CDR3 DNA sequence: TGCGCCAGCAGCCCAGACAGGGGGGCAGGCTACACCTTC.

The chain combines TRBV5-5 with TRBJ2-7, with a possible D match to TRBD1 (5 bases). Per the germline V gene, CDR1 is SGHKS and CDR2 is YYEKEE (reference sequence). This CDR3 has 13 residues. V was trimmed by 2 bases and J by 4 bases, leaving 10 bases between them. CDR3 DNA: TGTGCCAGCAGCTTCCGACAGAGATACGAGCAGTACTTC. Residues: CASSFRQRYEQYF.

This clonotype has at least ten counts. The chain joins TRBV7-8 to TRBJ2-7, with D possibly matching TRBD1 (6 bases). The CDR3 is 14 amino acids. Trimming stripped 4 bases from V and 3 bases from J, with 13 bases between. The germline gives CDR1 SGHVS, CDR2 FQNEAQ. The CDR3 loop reads CASSSLGANYEQYF. CDR3 coding DNA: TGTGCCAGCAGCTCTCTGGGGGCGAACTACGAGCAGTACTTC.

This clonotype has only a few counts. This chain links TRBV12-3 or TRBV12-4 with TRBJ2-7, with 13 nucleotides matching TRBD2. The trim removed 5 bases at V and 4 bases at J, leaving 2 bases unmatched. CDR3 size: 14 residues. The chain's CDR3 is CASSRTSGRYEQYF. Written as DNA, the CDR3 is TGTGCCAGCAGTAGGACTAGCGGGAGATACGAGCAGTACTTC.

Of note for this clonotype: Since a much larger clone is just one base distant, this may be a read error. The J gene is TRBJ2-1, the V gene TRBV9; unclear D gene. The V gene lost 0 bases and the J gene lost 9 bases, with 13 bases spanning the gap. This CDR3 spans 14 amino acids. Germline V gives CDR1 SGDLS, CDR2 YYNGEE. In nucleotides, the CDR3 is TGTGCCAGCAGCGTAGCTGGGCGAGGATCTGAGCAGTTCTTC. Its translation is CASSVAGRGSEQFF. Supplemented by reference TRBV9 and TRBJ2-1, the full variable domain reads DSGVTQTPKHLITATGQRVTLRCSPRSGDLSVYWYQQSLDQGLQFLIQYYNGEERAKGNILERFSAQQFPDLHSELNLSSLELGDSALYFCASSVAGRGSEQFFGPGTRLTVL.

This clonotype came up many times. The chain joins TRBV20-1 to TRBJ2-7, with 13 positions matching TRBD2. With V trimmed by 4 bases and J by 5 bases, 5 bases remained unmatched. The CDR3 contains 14 residues. From germline, CDR1 is DFQATT and CDR2 SNEGSKA (reference sequence). CDR3 DNA: TGCAGTGCTACCCCGGGACTAGCGGGAAACGAGCAGTACTTC. Translating gives CSATPGLAGNEQYF.

Ten or more counts support this clonotype. The V call is TRBV12-3 or TRBV12-4, the J call TRBJ2-1; TRBD1 matches at 8 bases. This CDR3 has 14 amino acids. With 5 bases clipped from V and 2 bases from J, the junction kept 2 bases outside the gene matches. CDR3 DNA sequence: TGTGCCAGCAGTCCGGACAGGGCCTACAATGAGCAGTTCTTC. Protein product: CASSPDRAYNEQFF.

This clonotype was recorded many times. The chain links TRBV29-1 to TRBJ2-2, with unresolved D. In germline, CDR1 is SQVTM, CDR2 ANQGSEA. V was trimmed by 6 bases and J by 0 bases, leaving 8 bases between them. The CDR3 spans 13 residues. CDR3 in amino acids: CSVAVANTGELFF. In nucleotides, the CDR3 is TGCAGCGTGGCGGTGGCGAACACCGGGGAGCTGTTTTTT.

This clonotype has ten or more counts. The rearrangement uses TRBV27 and TRBJ1-4, with unresolved D. V dropped 5 bases and J dropped 8 bases, with 15 bases sitting between them. Germline values: CDR1 MNHEY, CDR2 SMNVEV (reference sequence). The CDR3 has 14 amino acids. The chain's CDR3 is CASSPGPPGEKLFF. In DNA form, the CDR3 reads TGTGCCAGCAGTCCCGGGCCCCCGGGGGAAAAACTGTTTTTT.

This clonotype occurred many times. The CDR3 reads CASSLGAGGDYEQYF. CDR3 bases: TGCGCCAGCAGCTTGGGAGCAGGGGGCGATTACGAGCAGTACTTC. This chain connects TRBV5-1 to TRBJ2-7; 8 nucleotides match TRBD1. The CDR3 extends over 15 amino acids. The V gene's germline CDR1 is SGHRS and CDR2 YFSETQ. V dropped 0 bases and J dropped 4; count of bases not matched to a gene: 6.

This clonotype was seen ten or more times. V and J are TRBV20-1 and TRBJ2-1, with D possibly TRBD2 on 5 matching bases. The CDR3 totals 14 residues. Looked up from germline, CDR1 is DFQATT and CDR2 is SNEGSKA (reference sequence). V was trimmed by 6 bases and J by 0 bases, leaving 12 bases between them. CDR3 sequence reads: CSAQRRSSYNEQFF. CDR3 DNA sequence: TGCAGTGCGCAGCGGAGAAGCTCCTACAATGAGCAGTTCTTC.

This rearrangement joins TRBV11-2 to TRBJ1-3, with 9 bases identical to TRBD1. J lost 1 base, V lost 5 bases, and 12 bases had no gene match. The germline CDR1 and CDR2 sequences are SGHAT and FQNNGV. This CDR3 is built from 18 residues. The CDR3 is CASSRGQGLRASGNTIYF. In nucleotides, the CDR3 is TGTGCCAGCAGCCGCGGACAGGGGCTTCGGGCTTCTGGAAACACCATATATTTT.

There are many counts of this clonotype. Sequence at one end of the junction differs from germline and may be a read error. The rearrangement links TRBV7-7 to TRBJ2-5, with D hard to call. From germline, CDR1 is SSHAT and CDR2 FNYEAQ (reference sequence). The CDR3 covers 13 residues. The CDR3 sequence: CASSLSNQETQYF. The CDR3 DNA reads as TGTGCTAGCAGTCTTAGTAACCAAGAGACCCAGTACTTC.